What follows are 20 T cell receptor beta chains derived from one specimen sequenced in a study of T cells in Graves' hyperthyroidism and ophthalmopathy. The TCR beta CDR3 regions underwent amplification using RNA transcripts as the source. The HTBI set primed first-round TCR CDR3 RT-PCR. TCRdb re-derived calls from the multiplex PCR reads in MiXCR, one entry per CDR3 protein. The sample lists a few hundred thousand distinct CDR3 sequences, about 45% occurring once. Sequencing was done on a sample of peripheral blood or thyroid tissue (not recorded which). The receptors here all came from a woman aged 18-29 years with Graves' hyperthyroidism.

The chain combines TRBV6-4 with TRBJ1-2, with D maybe TRBD1 (5 bases). The CDR3 covers 11 residues. The V gene's germline CDR1 is MRHNA and CDR2 SNTAGT. With 4 bases removed from V and 8 bases from J, the gap between germline ends came to 8 bases. The CDR3 sequence is CASSVRGGYTF. The DNA of the CDR3 is TGTGCCAGCAGTGTAAGGGGCGGCTACACCTTC.

Concerning this clonotype itself: This may stem from a read error, because a much larger clone lies one nucleotide away. In DNA form, the CDR3 reads TGTGCCAGCAGTGAATGGGGTTACCACACGGTCTACACCTTC. It encodes CASSEWGYHTVYTF. The chain employs TRBV25-1 and TRBJ1-2; D remains unclear. Germline lookup yields CDR1 MGHDK and CDR2 SYGVNS. V was pared by 1 base and J by 10 bases, with 16 bases between. There are 14 residues in the CDR3.

A word on this clonotype: This may be a read error: a much more frequent sequence differs by one nucleotide. The V call is TRBV29-1, the J call TRBJ2-2; 9 positions agree with TRBD1. The germline V gene encodes CDR1 SQVTM and CDR2 ANQGSEA. The CDR3 covers 14 residues. This CDR3 is CNVRQGGRTGELFF. CDR3 DNA sequence: TGCAACGTTAGACAGGGGGGGAGGACCGGGGAGCTGTTTTTT.

On this clonotype: Compared with germline, one end of the junction differs, possibly owing to a read error. The CDR3 loop reads CASSLALRQGDTF. In DNA form, the CDR3 reads TGTGCCAGCAGCCTAGCCCTAAGACAGGGCGACACCTTC. The chain combines TRBV7-9 with TRBJ1-2, with TRBD1 identical over 7 bases. The CDR3 consists of 13 residues. CDR1 and CDR2 (germline): SEHNR, FQNEAQ (reference sequence).

Of note for this clonotype: The junction and the germline gene differ at one end; a read error may be behind it. The genes are TRBV5-1 and TRBJ2-6; D ambiguous. The CDR3 consists of 12 residues. The V gene's germline CDR1 is SGHRS and CDR2 YFSETQ. For the CDR3, the DNA is TGCGCCAGCAGCCCCCTAGAAGGTCCTAAAGCTTTC. Its translation: CASSPLEGPKAF.

This clonotype has ten or more counts. The CDR3 region is CASRRTRGEKLFF. CDR3 coding DNA: TGTGCCAGCAGGAGAACTAGAGGTGAAAAACTGTTTTTT. The J gene is TRBJ1-4, the V gene TRBV2; the D is unclear. The CDR3 runs to 13 residues. Germline assignment: CDR1 SNHLY and CDR2 FYNNEI. The V and J ends lost 6 bases and 7 bases respectively, with 12 bases between them.

In the case of this clonotype: A read error is possible here, since a much larger clone lies one base away. The chain employs TRBV5-5 and TRBJ2-5; D uncertain. Germline V CDR1 and CDR2: SGHKS, YYEKEE (reference sequence). The CDR3 has 15 amino acids. CDR3 residues: CACSLLPRPQETQYF. CDR3 coding DNA: TGTGCCTGCAGCTTGTTACCCAGACCCCAAGAGACCCAGTACTTC.

The chain is built from TRBV12-3 or TRBV12-4 and TRBJ2-2; TRBD2 might be the D (5 bases). The CDR3 consists of 14 residues. The germline V and J ends were trimmed by 5 bases and 4 bases, with 11 bases remaining between them. The CDR3 DNA reads TGTGCCAGCAGTCGGAGGTCGAGCACCGGGGAGCTGTTTTTT. Translated: CASSRRSSTGELFF.

This clonotype appeared many times. V is TRBV29-1 and J is TRBJ1-1, with 9 bases aligning to TRBD1. The CDR3 extends over 14 amino acids. The V segment lost 2 bases and the J segment 2 bases; nucleotides outside the gene matches: 3. Germline CDR1 and CDR2: SQVTM and ANQGSEA. The CDR3 DNA reads as TGCAGCGTTGAAAGGGACAGGGCTAACACTGAAGCTTTCTTT. Its protein is CSVERDRANTEAFF.

J is TRBJ2-7 and V is TRBV29-1; 7 positions agree with TRBD1. The better agreement between TRBJ2-1 and the DNA end casts doubt on the J call. The germline CDR1 and CDR2 sequences are SQVTM and ANQGSEA. This CDR3 is built from 9 residues. In DNA form, the CDR3 reads TGCAGCGTCGGGACAGCGCAGTTCTTC. It specifies CSVGTAQFF.

In DNA, the CDR3 is TGTGCCAGCAGCTTAGGCGACGGTACGGGGAGGACCCAGTACTTC. Amino acids: CASSLGDGTGRTQYF. This sequence joins TRBV7-9 and TRBJ2-7; TRBD2 is a possible D gene (5 bases). TRBJ2-5 matches the DNA end more closely, so the J call is doubtful. The CDR3 sequence is 15 residues long. The germline V gene has CDR1 SEHNR and CDR2 FQNEAQ (reference sequence).

This clonotype was counted only a few times. The chain employs TRBV7-9 and TRBJ2-1, with 11 bases that match TRBD2. This CDR3 contains 13 residues. Germline CDR1 and CDR2: SEHNR and FQNEAQ (reference sequence). The V gene end was trimmed by 8 bases and the J gene end by 8 bases; junction bases not matched to a gene: 5. The CDR3 reads CASWASGRYEQFF. CDR3 DNA sequence: TGTGCCAGCTGGGCTAGCGGGAGGTATGAGCAGTTCTTC. The full variable domain, rest sourced from reference TRBV7-9 and TRBJ2-1, is DTGVSQNPRHKITKRGQNVTFRCDPISEHNRLYWYRQTLGQGPEFLTYFQNEAQLEKSRLLSDRFSAERPKGSFSTLEIQRTEQGDSAMYLCASWASGRYEQFFGPGTRLTVL.

This clonotype was seen ten or more times. The rearrangement joins TRBV20-1 to TRBJ2-7, with 7 positions matching TRBD2. CDR1 and CDR2 (germline): DFQATT, SNEGSKA (reference sequence). CDR3 length equals 15 residues. Trimming took 6 bases from V and 0 from J; bases not matched to a gene: 11. The CDR3 nucleotides read TGCAGTGCCCCCGCCCGGGGGGAGAGCTCCTACGAGCAGTACTTC. It yields the protein CSAPARGESSYEQYF.

At least ten counts were recorded for this clonotype. The chain uses TRBV6-2 or TRBV6-3 and TRBJ1-2, with D maybe TRBD1 (6 bases). Trimming removed 7 bases at V and 3 bases at J, with 15 bases between. The germline V gene encodes CDR1 MNHEY and CDR2 SVGEGT. The CDR3 length is 14 residues. This chain's CDR3 is CASKEDSLHYGYTF. Here the CDR3 DNA reads TGTGCCAGCAAAGAGGACAGTCTTCACTATGGCTACACCTTC.

This clonotype was counted only a few times. The chain has TRBV6-2 or TRBV6-3 and TRBJ2-2; TRBD2 is a possible D gene (5 bases). CDR1 and CDR2 (germline): MNHEY, SVGEGT. This CDR3 comprises 17 residues. Trimming took off 8 bases at V and 1 base at J, with 20 bases between the two ends. For the CDR3, the DNA is TGTGCCAGCTCACCTCCCATTGGACGGGAGAACACCGGGGAGCTGTTTTTT. It translates to CASSPPIGRENTGELFF.

Ten or more counts support this clonotype. J is TRBJ1-6 and V is TRBV5-5; the D gene is possibly TRBD1 (5 bases). Deletions cut 0 bases from V and 10 bases from J, with 14 bases between. There are 15 residues in the CDR3. Germline V gives CDR1 SGHKS, CDR2 YYEKEE (reference sequence). CDR3 amino acids: CASSLDAPAGSPLHF. The CDR3 DNA follows: TGTGCCAGCAGCTTGGATGCCCCCGCAGGGTCACCCCTCCACTTT. Filled out from reference TRBV5-5 and TRBJ1-6, the complete variable domain reads DAGVTQSPTHLIKTRGQQVTLRCSPISGHKSVSWYQQVLGQGPQFIFQYYEKEERGRGNFPDRFSARQFPNYSSELNVNALLLGDSALYLCASSLDAPAGSPLHFGNGTRLTVT.

This rearrangement joins TRBV7-3 to TRBJ2-3; 9 bases match TRBD1. In germline, CDR1 is SGHTA, CDR2 FQGTGA. J gave up 9 bases and V 3 bases, and 4 bases lay outside the gene matches. The CDR3 is made up of 13 amino acids. The CDR3 region has the DNA TGTGCCAGCAGCTTTTACAGGGGGCGGACGCAGTATTTT. This encodes CASSFYRGRTQYF.

This clonotype was seen at least ten times. CDR3: CASTNRQGVVTEAFF. The DNA for the CDR3 is TGTGCCAGCACCAACAGACAGGGGGTGGTCACTGAAGCTTTCTTT. The chain is built from TRBV7-8 and TRBJ1-1; 9 bases map to TRBD1. The CDR3 covers 15 residues. The ends lost 7 bases at V and 4 bases at J; junction bases unmatched: 10. Germline V gives CDR1 SGHVS, CDR2 FQNEAQ.

This clonotype was detected many times. This chain uses TRBV5-1 with TRBJ2-5; 8 bases fit TRBD1. The CDR3 extends over 14 amino acids. V was clipped by 7 bases and J by 1 base; unmatched bases: 6. Germline assignment: CDR1 SGHRS and CDR2 YFSETQ. The CDR3 loop is CASRQGSLQETQYF. The CDR3 bases are TGCGCCAGCCGACAGGGGAGCCTCCAAGAGACCCAGTACTTC.

Ten or more counts support this clonotype. This chain connects TRBV15 to TRBJ1-5; 9 bases align to TRBD1. This CDR3 has 15 amino acids. Germline trimming cut 3 bases from V and 6 bases from J; bases unmatched to any gene: 6. Germline V gene lookup returns CDR1 LNHNV and CDR2 YYDKDF (reference sequence). CDR3 region: CATSSRTGAIQPQHF. In nucleotides, the CDR3 is TGTGCCACCAGCAGCCGGACAGGGGCCATTCAGCCCCAGCATTTT.